These T cell receptor beta chains were read from a single sample in a study of shared clonotypes between healthy human individuals. Clones were sequenced by immunoSEQ multiplex PCR, and TCRdb holds only the in-frame ones, with some missing. Counted here are roughly 2 million clones, about 95% occurring once; the ten biggest clones make up approximately 1.2%. Sequenced: naive CD8+ T cells sorted from blood. The origin of the receptors is a young man in good health. CDR3s leave out the opening cysteine and the closing phenylalanine or tryptophan.

12	TRBV4-1	TRBJ2-7	ASSPRTDLYEQY
12	TRBV13	TRBJ1-2	ASSLGGTTYGYT
17	TRBV4-1	TRBJ1-6	ASSQEGQGNPSYNSPLH
11	TRBV13	TRBJ2-7	ASSWEGSYEQY
12	TRBV6-5	TRBJ2-3	ASSLGLGTDTQY
12	TRBV6-6	TRBJ1-5	ASSYLGEGQPQH
11	TRBV29-1	TRBJ2-2	SIRQVLTGELF
11	TRBV7-9	TRBJ1-4	ASSLPGSEKLF
11	TRBV2	TRBJ2-7	ASSDLVNREQY
15	TRBV11-2	TRBJ2-2	ASSLVWAGEETGELF
13	TRBV2	TRBJ1-2	ASSEKGRANYGYT
11	TRBV5-1	TRBJ2-7	ASSWGPSYEQY
11	TRBV9	TRBJ2-7	ASSLGLGDEQY
12	TRBV27	TRBJ1-6	ASSGWDLNSPLH
11	TRBV25-1	TRBJ2-7	ASSPRGSYEQY
16	TRBV27	TRBJ2-5	ASSNLGGSAVGLETQY
15	TRBV11-2	TRBJ2-3	ASSLDRGGSVTDTQY
14	TRBV6-6	TRBJ2-2	ASTNSRGGSTGELF
11	TRBV7-6	TRBJ1-1	ASSQREDTEAF
14	TRBV7-6	TRBJ2-5	ASSLGPGPPEETQY
15	TRBV7-9	TRBJ2-1	ASSQTGSGPLYNEQF
13	TRBV2	TRBJ2-1	AARTSGYSYNEQF
11	TRBV7-2	TRBJ2-3	ASSLLGSGSLN
10	TRBV4-1	TRBJ2-7	ASSQDSYEQY
14	TRBV11-2	TRBJ2-7	ASSLTPGQGGNEQY
13	TRBV10-1	TRBJ2-7	ASSPLADHSYEQY
12	TRBV5-1	TRBJ2-7	ASSWLAGRDEQY
12	TRBV19	TRBJ2-7	ASSIGLAAYEQY
11	TRBV9	TRBJ1-2	ASSQQEPYGYT
13	TRBV7-9	TRBJ2-7	ASSFTGSEFYEQY
11	TRBV28	TRBJ1-1	ASSFPVGTEAF
11	TRBV10-1	TRBJ2-7	ASSIGVSYEQY
13	TRBV4-1	TRBJ2-1	ASSPTGGSYNEQF
13	TRBV27	TRBJ1-6	ASSHGAGSNSPLH
14	TRBV9	TRBJ1-6	ASSSSGVPYNSPLH
12	TRBV27	TRBJ2-5	ASSLLAGQETQY
13	TRBV2	TRBJ1-5	ASSGLGPSNQPQH
14	TRBV4-3	TRBJ2-1	ASSQELASAFNEQF
12	TRBV15	TRBJ2-7	ATSRVAGYYEQY
12	TRBV19	TRBJ2-1	ASSTLGSYNEQF
10	TRBV7-9	TRBJ1-2	ASSLGGDGYT
13	TRBV5-1	TRBJ2-3	ASSLADRVTDTQY
11	TRBV7-2	TRBJ1-2	ASSPWTDYGYT
12	TRBV11-1	TRBJ2-7	ASSFRTSFYEQY
12	TRBV19	TRBJ1-1	ASTLEPFDTEAF
14	TRBV19	TRBJ2-6	ASSIGTGAGANVLT
12	TRBV21-1	TRBJ2-2	ASSKVRNTGELF
12	TRBV27	TRBJ2-2	ASKGETNTGELF
11	TRBV10-1	TRBJ1-5	ASRGGSGQPQH
9	TRBV29-1	TRBJ1-2	SVSGKYGYT
16	TRBV19	TRBJ1-4	ASSYGRGEGRMLRTIG
12	TRBV5-1	TRBJ2-3	ASSFTGFVDTQY
13	TRBV5-4	TRBJ1-5	ASSLGPVGNQPQH